Listed here are 30 T cell receptor beta chains from one sample, sequenced in a study of blood T cells in healthy people across ages. The second PCR ran about 6 to 12 cycles with a sample-barcoded 5' primer and J-beta primers. TCRdb recomputed calls from the 5' RACE reads with MiXCR, one row per CDR3 protein. The sample records about a million distinct CDR3 sequences, around two fifths being singletons. The specimen was blood. The receptors here all came from a man between 18 and 35 years old in good health.

This clonotype was picked up a small number of times. DNA of the CDR3: TGTGCCAGCAGCGCCAGGGAAAACACCGGGGAGCTGTTTTTT. This sequence encodes CASSARENTGELFF. V gene TRBV9 combines with J gene TRBJ2-2, with D possibly matching TRBD1 (5 bases). This CDR3 contains 14 residues. Trimming removed 3 bases at V and 2 bases at J, with 8 bases between. Germline CDR1 is SGDLS and CDR2 is YYNGEE.

This clonotype was recorded once. V gene TRBV12-3 or TRBV12-4 combines with J gene TRBJ2-3; 12 nucleotides line up with TRBD2. The J segment lost 6 bases and the V segment lost 6 bases, leaving 10 bases of the junction unmatched. This CDR3 is built from 16 residues. This CDR3 reads CASSPRTSGAWDTQYF. The DNA for the CDR3 is TGTGCCAGCAGCCCCCGGACTAGCGGGGCATGGGATACGCAGTATTTT.

This clonotype came up many times. The chain has TRBV4-2 and TRBJ2-1, with D hard to call. This CDR3 is built from 14 residues. CDR1 and CDR2 from the germline V gene are LGHNA and YNFKEQ. V was pared by 0 bases and J by 4 bases, with 7 bases between. This CDR3 is CASSQDGTYNEQFF. The DNA of the CDR3 is TGTGCCAGCAGCCAAGATGGAACTTACAATGAGCAGTTCTTC.

This chain connects TRBV4-1 to TRBJ2-2, with D uncertain. This CDR3 spans 12 amino acids. Germline values: CDR1 MGHRA, CDR2 YSYEKL. Trimming cost V 3 bases and J 6 bases, with 5 bases left between them. Written as DNA, the CDR3 is TGCGCCAGCAGCCAGCAGTCCGGGGAGCTGTTTTTT. Translating it yields CASSQQSGELFF.

The V and J genes are TRBV25-1 and TRBJ1-6; D gene uncertain. Germline loops: CDR1 MGHDK, CDR2 SYGVNS. This CDR3 comprises 13 residues. V lost 4 bases to trimming and J lost 8 bases, with 9 bases between them. CDR3 DNA: TGTGCCAGCAGTGGGGGAGGGCATTCACCCCTCCACTTT. It encodes CASSGGGHSPLHF.

The chain employs TRBV4-1 and TRBJ1-2, with 7 positions matching TRBD1. Germline V gene sequence: CDR1 MGHRA, CDR2 YSYEKL. The CDR3 consists of 15 residues. V was clipped by 4 bases and J by 3 bases; unmatched bases: 8. The CDR3 bases are TGCGCCAGCAGCCGAAAAGACAGGGAGGACTATGGCTACACCTTC. Translating gives CASSRKDREDYGYTF.

This clonotype was found a few times. The chain has TRBV7-2 and TRBJ2-1; D is possibly TRBD1 or TRBD2 (5 bases each). In germline, CDR1 is SGHTA, CDR2 FQGNSA. The CDR3 has 16 amino acids. V lost 5 bases to trimming and J lost 6 bases, with 20 bases between them. Here the CDR3 reads CASSLSPGRLTNEQFF. In nucleotides, the CDR3 is TGTGCCAGCAGCCTTTCTCCGGGACGGCTCACCAATGAGCAGTTCTTC.

This chain uses TRBV20-1 with TRBJ2-3; 7 nucleotides agree with TRBD1. CDR1 and CDR2 from the germline V gene are DFQATT and SNEGSKA (reference sequence). There are 14 residues in the CDR3. V was pared by 0 bases and J by 3 bases, with 3 bases of the junction left unmatched. CDR3 protein: CSARDDRETDTQYF. CDR3 DNA: TGCAGTGCTAGAGACGACAGGGAGACAGATACGCAGTATTTT.

This clonotype was recorded many times. The chain links TRBV4-3 to TRBJ2-3, with D possibly being TRBD1 (6 bases). This CDR3 is built from 13 residues. Germline assignment: CDR1 LGHNA and CDR2 YSLEER. V lost 1 base to trimming and J lost 7 bases, with 9 bases between them. Written as DNA, the CDR3 is TGCGCCAGCAGCCAAGTACAGGGAAATACGCAGTATTTT. This encodes CASSQVQGNTQYF.

J is TRBJ2-4 and V is TRBV5-1, with unresolved D. The J call is in doubt because the DNA end fits TRBJ2-5 better. The CDR3 covers 14 residues. Germline V lookup: CDR1 SGHRS, CDR2 YFSETQ. CDR3 bases: TGCGCCAGCAGGGCCTCGTCCTTCCAAGAGACCCAGTACTTC. Translation: CASRASSFQETQYF.

In its sample, this clonotype was seen many times. V is TRBV10-3 and J is TRBJ2-7; 9 bases match TRBD2. CDR3 size: 15 residues. V was pared by 2 bases and J by 1 base, with 3 bases of the junction left unmatched. CDR1 and CDR2 from the germline V gene are ENHRY and SYGVKD. As DNA, the CDR3 is TGTGCCATCAGTGAGAGAACTAGCGGGTCCTACGAGCAGTACTTC. Its protein is CAISERTSGSYEQYF.

The CDR3, as DNA: TGTGCCAGCAGCCCAGAGGGCAGCAATCAGCCCCAGCATTTT. Its translation: CASSPEGSNQPQHF. The chain is built from TRBV7-9 and TRBJ1-5; D gene uncertain. There are 14 residues in the CDR3. The V and J ends lost 5 bases and 1 base respectively, with 9 bases between them. Germline V gene data show CDR1 as SEHNR and CDR2 as FQNEAQ (reference sequence).

This clonotype was seen more than once but under ten times. The chain employs TRBV27 and TRBJ2-7; D may be TRBD2 (5 bases). The ends were cut back, 3 bases at V and 5 bases at J, with 8 bases in the middle. The CDR3 is 12 amino acids. CDR1 MNHEY and CDR2 SMNVEV come from the germline V gene (reference sequence). Here the CDR3 DNA reads TGTGCCAGCAGTTTCACGGGGAACGAGCAGTACTTC. Translating gives CASSFTGNEQYF.

This clonotype was recorded a few times. This chain joins TRBV12-3 or TRBV12-4 and TRBJ2-4; the match to TRBD1 covers 8 bases. There are 15 residues in the CDR3. J was trimmed by 10 bases and V by 4 bases; bases with no gene match: 12. The CDR3 DNA reads as TGTGCCAGCAGTTCAAGTAGGCAGGGGGCGGGTATTCAGTACTTC. Translation: CASSSSRQGAGIQYF.

The V and J genes are TRBV14 and TRBJ2-5; D is undetermined. With 3 bases removed from V and 2 bases from J, the gap between germline ends came to 19 bases. CDR3 size: 17 residues. The V gene's germline CDR1 is SGHDN and CDR2 FVKESK. The CDR3 reads CASSHMEFGQAQETQYF. Here the CDR3 DNA reads TGTGCCAGCAGCCATATGGAGTTTGGGCAGGCACAAGAGACCCAGTACTTC.

This clonotype was seen only a few times. This chain joins TRBV29-1 and TRBJ2-7; the D call may be TRBD1 or TRBD2 (5 bases each). This CDR3 spans 12 amino acids. The germline V gene encodes CDR1 SQVTM and CDR2 ANQGSEA. The germline V and J ends were trimmed by 7 bases and 4 bases, with 14 bases remaining between them. The CDR3 spells CSAEIEGYEQYF. The CDR3 nucleotides read TGCAGCGCCGAAATCGAGGGGTACGAGCAGTACTTC.

The chain carries TRBV20-1 and TRBJ2-1; the match to TRBD2 covers 15 bases. Germline V gene sequence: CDR1 DFQATT, CDR2 SNEGSKA (reference sequence). Trimming took 1 base from V and 4 from J; bases not matched to a gene: 11. The CDR3 is 19 residues long. Written as DNA, the CDR3 is TGCAGTGCTAGAGCCCCTACCGGGACTAGCGGGGGGATTTACAATGAGCAGTTCTTC. This codes for CSARAPTGTSGGIYNEQFF.

This clonotype has more than one count but fewer than ten. The chain carries TRBV12-3 or TRBV12-4 and TRBJ1-4; 7 positions agree with TRBD1. Germline trimming cut 6 bases from V and 8 bases from J; bases unmatched to any gene: 9. This CDR3 comprises 14 residues. CDR3 nucleotides: TGTGCCAGCAGCCCGGGACAGCTTGGGGAAAAACTGTTTTTT. Protein product: CASSPGQLGEKLFF.

This clonotype occurred many times. The chain links TRBV14 to TRBJ2-1; a weak D match, TRBD2 (5 bases). The length of the CDR3 is 14 residues. Germline V lookup: CDR1 SGHDN, CDR2 FVKESK. Trimming removed 4 bases from V and 8 bases from J, with 15 bases in between. CDR3 loop: CASSPPGRLHEQFF. CDR3 in DNA: TGTGCCAGCAGCCCACCGGGAAGGCTCCATGAGCAGTTCTTC.

This rearrangement joins TRBV7-2 to TRBJ2-1, with TRBD1 as a possible D gene (6 bases). V lost 1 base and J lost 10, with 11 bases in between. CDR1 is SGHTA, CDR2 FQGNSA, per germline. The length of the CDR3 is 13 residues. The CDR3 loop reads CASSLEPRGEQFF. DNA for the CDR3: TGTGCCAGCAGCTTAGAACCCAGGGGAGAGCAGTTCTTC.

A note on this clonotype: This could be a read error, since a much larger clone is one nucleotide away. The V gene is TRBV4-3, the J gene TRBJ2-1, with D hard to call. The closer fit of TRBJ2-7 to the DNA end suggests the J call may be wrong. This CDR3 is 16 amino acids long. The germline CDR1 and CDR2 sequences are LGHNA and YSLEER. In DNA form, the CDR3 reads TGCGCCAGCAGCCCGATACGGGTAAGCTCCTACAATGAGCAGTACTTC. Translation gives CASSPIRVSSYNEQYF.

The chain carries TRBV14 and TRBJ1-1, with a possible D match to TRBD1 (5 bases). V was shortened by 1 base and J by 3 bases, with 12 bases between the two germline ends. This CDR3 contains 15 residues. CDR1 SGHDN and CDR2 FVKESK come from the germline V gene. The CDR3 DNA is TGTGCCAGCAGCCAAGTATGGGGGTCGGACACTGAAGCTTTCTTT. The encoded protein is CASSQVWGSDTEAFF. Full variable domain (remainder filled in from reference TRBV14 and TRBJ1-1): EAGVTQFPSHSVIEKGQTVTLRCDPISGHDNLYWYRRVMGKEIKFLLHFVKESKQDESGMPNNRFLAERTGGTYSTLKVQPAELEDSGVYFCASSQVWGSDTEAFFGQGTRLTVV.

This clonotype was seen a handful of times. The gene calls are TRBV4-1 and TRBJ2-5; perhaps D is TRBD1 or TRBD2 (5 bases each). The CDR3 runs 17 residues. Between the trimmed V and J ends, which lost 1 base and 11 bases, there was a span of 26 bases. The germline gives CDR1 MGHRA, CDR2 YSYEKL. For the CDR3, the DNA is TGCGCCAGCAGCCAAGTTGGGACGGCGGTCCCCTACAATGAGCAGTACTTC. This sequence encodes CASSQVGTAVPYNEQYF.

The V gene is TRBV7-9, the J gene TRBJ2-3; no definite D call. This CDR3 spans 13 amino acids. Trimming left V 5 bases short and J 0 bases short, with 6 bases between. Germline assignment: CDR1 SEHNR and CDR2 FQNEAQ (reference sequence). CDR3 DNA: TGTGCCAGCAGCATATCGAGCACAGATACGCAGTATTTT. It encodes CASSISSTDTQYF.

With respect to this clonotype: Given a much more abundant clone one base away, this may be a read error. The chain is built from TRBV5-1 and TRBJ2-1, with D perhaps TRBD2 (5 bases). Trimming stripped 6 bases from V and 5 bases from J, with 12 bases between. This CDR3 is 13 amino acids long. Germline V gene sequence: CDR1 SGHRS, CDR2 YFSETQ. The CDR3 here is CASNLDYNNEQFF. For the CDR3, the DNA is TGCGCCAGCAACCTAGACTACAACAATGAGCAGTTCTTC.

This clonotype was counted between two and nine times. The J gene is TRBJ2-3, the V gene TRBV4-1; D call uncertain. V was cut by 1 base and J by 4 bases, with 15 bases left in between. The CDR3 is 16 residues long. The germline CDR1 and CDR2 sequences are MGHRA and YSYEKL. The CDR3 protein is CASSQVGTAGADTQYF. CDR3 nucleotide sequence: TGCGCCAGCAGCCAAGTGGGTACAGCTGGGGCAGATACGCAGTATTTT.

The table lists this clonotype with a few counts. CDR3 DNA sequence: TGTGCCAGCAGACAAGGTCCGCCGTTAACAGATACGCAGTATTTT. Translated: CASRQGPPLTDTQYF. J is TRBJ2-3 and V is TRBV7-2; D gene ambiguous. Germline V gene sequence: CDR1 SGHTA, CDR2 FQGNSA. This CDR3 is 15 amino acids long. Trimming pared 6 bases from V and 3 bases from J, leaving 16 bases between. The full variable domain, rest sourced from reference TRBV7-2 and TRBJ2-3, is GAGVSQSPSNKVTEKGKDVELRCDPISGHTALYWYRQSLGQGLEFLIYFQGNSAPDKSGLPSDRFSAERTGGSVSTLTIQRTQQEDSAVYLCASRQGPPLTDTQYFGPGTRLTVL.

This clonotype was counted only a few times. The chain is built from TRBV13 and TRBJ2-3, with D maybe TRBD2 (5 bases). CDR1 is PRHDT, CDR2 FYEKMQ, per germline (reference sequence). The V gene lost 7 bases and the J gene lost 5 bases, with 16 bases spanning the gap. The CDR3 contains 14 residues. CDR3 DNA sequence: TGTGCCAGCAAAGAGCGGCCCCGAGGAGATACGCAGTATTTT. Residues: CASKERPRGDTQYF.

The rearrangement links TRBV5-5 to TRBJ2-2, with 9 bases that match TRBD2. The CDR3 sequence is 17 residues long. In germline, CDR1 is SGHKS, CDR2 YYEKEE (reference sequence). Germline trimming cut 3 bases from V and 5 bases from J; bases unmatched to any gene: 11. This CDR3 reads CASSSQASGGITGELFF. CDR3 in DNA: TGTGCCAGCAGCTCCCAAGCGAGCGGGGGGATTACCGGGGAGCTGTTTTTT.

This clonotype was picked up many times. The genes are TRBV7-9 and TRBJ2-1; weak D call: TRBD2 (5 bases). This CDR3 spans 13 amino acids. Germline loops: CDR1 SEHNR, CDR2 FQNEAQ (reference sequence). V lost 10 bases, J lost 3 bases, and 13 bases lay in between. CDR3 in amino acids: CANIDYRYNEQFF. Written as DNA, the CDR3 is TGTGCCAATATAGACTACCGCTACAATGAGCAGTTCTTC.